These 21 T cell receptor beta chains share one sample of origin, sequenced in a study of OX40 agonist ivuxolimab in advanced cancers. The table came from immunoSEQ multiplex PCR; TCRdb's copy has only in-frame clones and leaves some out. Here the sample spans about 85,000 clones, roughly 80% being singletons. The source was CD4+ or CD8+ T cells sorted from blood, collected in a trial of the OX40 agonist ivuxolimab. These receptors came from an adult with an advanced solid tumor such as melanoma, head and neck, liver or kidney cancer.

The CDR3 region is CASSQYPDRTPYEQYF. In DNA form, the CDR3 reads TGTGCCAGTAGTCAATACCCGGACAGGACACCCTACGAGCAGTACTTC. The V gene is TRBV19, the J gene TRBJ2-7; TRBD1 aligns across 7 bases. Looked up from germline, CDR1 is LNHDA and CDR2 is SQIVND (reference sequence). The CDR3 sequence is 16 residues long. Trimming cost V 5 bases and J 2 bases; bases outside gene matches: 12.

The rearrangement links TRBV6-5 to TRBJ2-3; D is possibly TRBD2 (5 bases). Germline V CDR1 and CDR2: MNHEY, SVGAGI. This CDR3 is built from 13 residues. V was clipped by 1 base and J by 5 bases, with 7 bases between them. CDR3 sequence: CASSYLSGDTQYF. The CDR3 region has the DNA TGTGCCAGCAGTTACTTAAGCGGAGATACGCAGTATTTT.

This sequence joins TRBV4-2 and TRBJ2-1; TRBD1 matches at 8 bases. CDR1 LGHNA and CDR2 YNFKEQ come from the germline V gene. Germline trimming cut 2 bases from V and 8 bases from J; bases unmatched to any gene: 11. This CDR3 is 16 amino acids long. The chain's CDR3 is CASSQNGQGIGDEQFF. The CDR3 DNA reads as TGTGCCAGCAGCCAAAACGGACAGGGTATCGGCGATGAGCAGTTCTTC.

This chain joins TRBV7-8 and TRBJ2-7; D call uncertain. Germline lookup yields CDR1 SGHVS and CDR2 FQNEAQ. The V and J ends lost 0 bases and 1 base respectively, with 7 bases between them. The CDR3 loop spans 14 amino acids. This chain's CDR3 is CASSLARSSYEQYF. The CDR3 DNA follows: TGTGCCAGCAGCTTAGCGCGGTCTTCCTACGAGCAGTACTTC.

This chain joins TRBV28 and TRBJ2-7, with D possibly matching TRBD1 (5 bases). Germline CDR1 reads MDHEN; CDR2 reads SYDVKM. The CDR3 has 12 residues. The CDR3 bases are TGTGCGACAAGGGGAAGGGTTTACGAGCAGTACTTC. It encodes CATRGRVYEQYF.

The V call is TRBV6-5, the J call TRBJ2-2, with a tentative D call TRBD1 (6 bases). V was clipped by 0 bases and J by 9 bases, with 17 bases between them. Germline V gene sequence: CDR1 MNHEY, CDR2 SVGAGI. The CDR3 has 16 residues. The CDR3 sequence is CASSYSLWGRDRELFF. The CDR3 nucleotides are TGTGCCAGCAGTTACTCCCTATGGGGGCGAGACAGGGAGCTGTTTTTT.

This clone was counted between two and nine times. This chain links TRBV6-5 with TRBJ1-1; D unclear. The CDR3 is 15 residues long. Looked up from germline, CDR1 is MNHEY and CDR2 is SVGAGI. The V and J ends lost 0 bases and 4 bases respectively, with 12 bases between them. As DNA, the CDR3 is TGTGCCAGCAGTTACTCGACGGGCTTGGGCACTGAAGCTTTCTTT. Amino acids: CASSYSTGLGTEAFF.

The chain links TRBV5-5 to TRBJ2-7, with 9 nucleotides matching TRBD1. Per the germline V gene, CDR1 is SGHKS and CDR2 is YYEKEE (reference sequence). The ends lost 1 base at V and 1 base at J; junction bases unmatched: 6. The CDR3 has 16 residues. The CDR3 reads CASSLLGQGASYEQYF. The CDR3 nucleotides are TGTGCCAGCAGCTTGTTGGGACAGGGAGCTTCCTACGAGCAGTACTTC.

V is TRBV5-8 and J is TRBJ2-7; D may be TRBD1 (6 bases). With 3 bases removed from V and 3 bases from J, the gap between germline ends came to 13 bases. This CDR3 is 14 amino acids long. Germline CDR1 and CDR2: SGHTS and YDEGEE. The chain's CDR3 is CASSSSGTYYEQYF. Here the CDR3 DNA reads TGTGCCAGCAGCTCCTCAGGGACATACTACGAGCAGTACTTC.

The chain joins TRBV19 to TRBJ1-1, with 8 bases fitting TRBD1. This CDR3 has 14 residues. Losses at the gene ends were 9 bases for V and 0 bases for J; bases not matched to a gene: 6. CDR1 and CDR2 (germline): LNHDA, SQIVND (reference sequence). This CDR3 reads CASVNRGLNTEAFF. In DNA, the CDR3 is TGTGCCAGCGTTAACAGGGGGTTGAACACTGAAGCTTTCTTT.

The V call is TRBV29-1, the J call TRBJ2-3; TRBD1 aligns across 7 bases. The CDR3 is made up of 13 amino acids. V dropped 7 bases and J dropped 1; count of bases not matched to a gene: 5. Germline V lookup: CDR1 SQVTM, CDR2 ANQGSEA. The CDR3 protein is CSAAGTGTDTQYF. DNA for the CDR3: TGCAGCGCTGCCGGGACAGGCACAGATACGCAGTATTTT.

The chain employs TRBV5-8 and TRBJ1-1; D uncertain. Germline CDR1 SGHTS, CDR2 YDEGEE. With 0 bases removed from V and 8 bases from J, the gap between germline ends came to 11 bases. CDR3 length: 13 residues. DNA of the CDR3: TGTGCCAGCAGCTTGGTGCCTATTACCGAAGCTTTCTTT. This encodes CASSLVPITEAFF.

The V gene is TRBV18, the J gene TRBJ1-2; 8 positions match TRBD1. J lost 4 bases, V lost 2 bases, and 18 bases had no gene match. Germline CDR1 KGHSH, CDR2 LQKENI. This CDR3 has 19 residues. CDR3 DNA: TGTGCCAGCTCACCAACTAAAGGACAGGGAAGGGGACTGAGCTATGGCTACACCTTC. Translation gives CASSPTKGQGRGLSYGYTF. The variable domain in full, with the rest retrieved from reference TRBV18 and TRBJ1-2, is NAGVMQNPRHLVRRRGQEARLRCSPMKGHSHVYWYRQLPEEGLKFMVYLQKENIIDESGMPKERFSAEFPKEGPSILRIQQVVRGDSAAYFCASSPTKGQGRGLSYGYTFGSGTRLTVV.

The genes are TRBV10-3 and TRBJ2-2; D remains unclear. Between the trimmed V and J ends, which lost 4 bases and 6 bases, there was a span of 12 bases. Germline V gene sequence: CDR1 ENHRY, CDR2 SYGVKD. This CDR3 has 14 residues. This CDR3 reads CAISALEDPGELFF. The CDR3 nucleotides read TGTGCCATCAGTGCCCTAGAGGATCCCGGGGAGCTGTTTTTT.

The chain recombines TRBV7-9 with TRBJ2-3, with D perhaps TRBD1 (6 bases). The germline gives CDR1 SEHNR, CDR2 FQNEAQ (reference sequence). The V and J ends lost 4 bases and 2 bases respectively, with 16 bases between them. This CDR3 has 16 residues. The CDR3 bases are TGTGCCAGCAGCTCGGGACAAGACCTTACCACAGATACGCAGTATTTT. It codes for CASSSGQDLTTDTQYF.

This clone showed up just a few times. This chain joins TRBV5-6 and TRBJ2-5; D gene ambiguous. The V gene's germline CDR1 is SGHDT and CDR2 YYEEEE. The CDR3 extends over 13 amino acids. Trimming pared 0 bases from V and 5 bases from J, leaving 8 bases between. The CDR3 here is CASSLVTLETQYF. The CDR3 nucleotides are TGTGCCAGCAGCTTGGTGACTTTGGAGACCCAGTACTTC.

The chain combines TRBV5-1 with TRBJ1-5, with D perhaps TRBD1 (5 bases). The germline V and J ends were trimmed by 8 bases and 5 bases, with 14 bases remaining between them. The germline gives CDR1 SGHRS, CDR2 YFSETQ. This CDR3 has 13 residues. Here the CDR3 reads CARRGRVDQPQHF. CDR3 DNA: TGCGCCAGGCGAGGCAGGGTGGATCAGCCCCAGCATTTT.

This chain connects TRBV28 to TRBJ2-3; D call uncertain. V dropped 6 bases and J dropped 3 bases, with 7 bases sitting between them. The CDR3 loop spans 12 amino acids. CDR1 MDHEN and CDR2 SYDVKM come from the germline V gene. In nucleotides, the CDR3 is TGTGCCAGCAGCACGCCAACAGATACGCAGTATTTT. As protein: CASSTPTDTQYF.

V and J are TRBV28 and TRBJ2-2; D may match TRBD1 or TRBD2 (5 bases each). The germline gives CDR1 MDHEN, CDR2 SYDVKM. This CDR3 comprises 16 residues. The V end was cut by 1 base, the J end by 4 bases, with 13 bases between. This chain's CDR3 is CASSLSTEGFTGELFF. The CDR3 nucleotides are TGTGCCAGCAGTTTATCGACAGAGGGGTTCACCGGGGAGCTGTTTTTT.

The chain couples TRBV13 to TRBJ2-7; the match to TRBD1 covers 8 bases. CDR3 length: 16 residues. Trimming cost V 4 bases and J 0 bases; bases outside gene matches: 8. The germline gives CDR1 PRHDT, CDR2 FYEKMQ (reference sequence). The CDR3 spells CASSSIRTGNSYEQYV. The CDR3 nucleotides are TGTGCCAGCAGCTCGATAAGGACAGGGAACTCCTACGAGCAGTACGTC.

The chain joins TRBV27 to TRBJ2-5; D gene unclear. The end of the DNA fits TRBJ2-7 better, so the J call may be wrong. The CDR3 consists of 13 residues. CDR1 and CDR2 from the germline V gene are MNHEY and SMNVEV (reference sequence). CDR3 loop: CASSLSAEYEQYF. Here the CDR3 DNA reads TGTGCCAGCAGTTTATCGGCGGAGTACGAGCAGTACTTC.